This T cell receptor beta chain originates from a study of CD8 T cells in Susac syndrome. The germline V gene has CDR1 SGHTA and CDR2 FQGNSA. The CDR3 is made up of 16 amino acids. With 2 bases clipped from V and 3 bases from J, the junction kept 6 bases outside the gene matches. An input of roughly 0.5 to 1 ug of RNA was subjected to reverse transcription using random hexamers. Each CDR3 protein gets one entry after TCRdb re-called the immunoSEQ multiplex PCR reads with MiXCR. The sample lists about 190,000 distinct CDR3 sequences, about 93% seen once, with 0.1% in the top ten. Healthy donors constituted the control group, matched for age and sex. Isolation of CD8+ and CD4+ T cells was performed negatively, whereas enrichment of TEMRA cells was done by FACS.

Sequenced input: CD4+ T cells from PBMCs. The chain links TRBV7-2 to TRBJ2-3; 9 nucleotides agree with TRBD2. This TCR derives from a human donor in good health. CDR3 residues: CASSLRRGGRTDTQYF. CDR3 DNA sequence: TGTGCCAGCAGCTTAAGGCGGGGGGGCCGGACAGATACGCAGTATTTT.